The 14 T cell receptor beta chains in this list originate from one sample, sequenced in a study of cytomegalovirus exposure and HLA in healthy donors. With 60 Vbeta and 13 Jbeta primers, the PCR was carried out. Produced via immunoSEQ multiplex PCR; TCRdb's table is partial and in-frame only. The data show 200,000 or so clones, roughly 80% seen once. Sample: PBMCs. The receptors here all came from a woman aged 30 to 39 in good health and CMV-seropositive.

The chain carries TRBV28 and TRBJ1-1; 9 positions match TRBD1. V was clipped by 7 bases and J by 3 bases; unmatched bases: 15. CDR3 size: 17 residues. CDR1 is MDHEN and CDR2 is SYDVKM in the germline V gene. The CDR3 DNA is TGTGCCAGCACCGTACAGGGGGCGGATTTGATGGACACTGAAGCTTTCTTT. It is translated as CASTVQGADLMDTEAFF.

This clone was detected only once. In DNA, the CDR3 is TGCGCCAGCAGCTTGGAGGGGTCGAATCAGCCCCAGCATTTT. Amino acids: CASSLEGSNQPQHF. V gene TRBV5-1 combines with J gene TRBJ1-5, with D possibly being TRBD1 (5 bases). Germline V gene lookup returns CDR1 SGHRS and CDR2 YFSETQ. V dropped 0 bases and J dropped 4 bases, with 8 bases sitting between them. The CDR3 is made up of 14 amino acids.

CDR3 DNA sequence: TGTGCCAGCAGTTATGCCACGGGAGGCTACGAGCAGTACTTC. It specifies CASSYATGGYEQYF. V and J are TRBV6-5 and TRBJ2-7, with TRBD2 matching 7 bases. The CDR3 loop spans 14 amino acids. Germline V lookup: CDR1 MNHEY, CDR2 SVGAGI. With V trimmed by 3 bases and J by 3 bases, 5 bases remained unmatched.

In DNA, the CDR3 is TGTGCCAGCAGCTCCTCGAGGTACCAAGAGACCCAGTACTTC. This translates into CASSSSRYQETQYF. The chain employs TRBV7-9 and TRBJ2-5; D not resolved. V lost 4 bases, J lost 0 bases, and 9 bases lay in between. This CDR3 spans 14 amino acids. Germline lookup yields CDR1 SEHNR and CDR2 FQNEAQ (reference sequence).

The table lists this clone with a few counts. This chain connects TRBV20-1 to TRBJ2-5, with D perhaps TRBD1 (6 bases). Germline lookup yields CDR1 DFQATT and CDR2 SNEGSKA (reference sequence). The CDR3 has 11 amino acids. CDR3 nucleotide sequence: TGCAGAGGGGGTCTTGGGGAGACCCAGTACTTC. It yields the protein CRGGLGETQYF.

The rearrangement links TRBV7-9 to TRBJ2-5; D is undetermined. CDR3 length: 13 residues. With 8 bases removed from V and 5 bases from J, the gap between germline ends came to 15 bases. Germline assignment: CDR1 SEHNR and CDR2 FQNEAQ (reference sequence). The CDR3 DNA sequence: TGTGCCAGCGTCCAAATCGAGTGGGAGACCCAGTACTTC. This translates into CASVQIEWETQYF.

V usage is TRBV11-2 and J usage is TRBJ1-1; D unresolved. The length of the CDR3 is 14 residues. V dropped 1 base and J dropped 2 bases, with 8 bases sitting between them. The germline gives CDR1 SGHAT, CDR2 FQNNGV. CDR3 bases: TGTGCCAGCAGCTTAGGGCCGGGAAACACTGAAGCTTTCTTT. The encoded protein is CASSLGPGNTEAFF.

The J gene is TRBJ1-1, the V gene TRBV6-5; D is perhaps TRBD1 (5 bases). Trimming left V 2 bases short and J 5 bases short, with 12 bases between. This CDR3 spans 14 amino acids. CDR1 and CDR2 from the germline V gene are MNHEY and SVGAGI. CDR3 bases: TGTGCCAGCAGTTACGCAAGGGGCCTGACTGAAGCTTTCTTT. Residues: CASSYARGLTEAFF.

A note on this clone: One junction end does not reproduce the germline sequence, and a read error may be involved. The J gene is TRBJ1-4, the V gene TRBV7-9; 7 positions match TRBD1. The V gene's germline CDR1 is SEHNR and CDR2 FQNEAQ (reference sequence). The CDR3 spans 16 residues. The CDR3 protein is CSSSFGIDRAGEKLFF. The CDR3 DNA sequence: TGTTCCAGCAGCTTTGGTATCGACAGGGCGGGCGAAAAACTGTTTTTT.

V gene TRBV5-1 combines with J gene TRBJ2-5; 10 positions agree with TRBD1. CDR3 length: 15 residues. V trimming: 6 bases; J trimming: 7 bases; junction bases outside the gene matches: 12. CDR1 is SGHRS, CDR2 YFSETQ, per germline. CDR3 amino acids: CASNRDRGLVGTQYF. The CDR3 bases are TGCGCCAGCAACCGGGACAGGGGCCTCGTTGGGACCCAGTACTTC.

The chain carries TRBV5-1 and TRBJ2-7; no reliable D call. Trimming cost V 2 bases and J 4 bases, with 25 bases left between them. The CDR3 is 18 residues long. The germline CDR1 and CDR2 sequences are SGHRS and YFSETQ. The DNA of the CDR3 is TGCGCCAGCAGCTTTTCAGTAGACTCTAGGTCTTTTTTTTACGAGCAGTACTTC. This encodes CASSFSVDSRSFFYEQYF.

The chain employs TRBV11-2 and TRBJ2-5; 8 bases map to TRBD2. The trim removed 6 bases at V and 6 bases at J, leaving 3 bases unmatched. Germline CDR1 is SGHAT and CDR2 is FQNNGV. The CDR3 totals 12 residues. In DNA form, the CDR3 reads TGTGCCAGCAGGACTAGCGCTCAGACCCAGTACTTC. It codes for CASRTSAQTQYF.

This chain links TRBV7-2 with TRBJ2-2; tentative D call: TRBD2 (6 bases). The CDR3 contains 12 residues. The germline V and J ends were trimmed by 5 bases and 6 bases, with 7 bases remaining between them. The germline CDR1 and CDR2 sequences are SGHTA and FQGNSA. The DNA for the CDR3 is TGTGCCAGCAGCCGACTAGCCGGGGAGCTGTTTTTT. Protein sequence: CASSRLAGELFF.

This clone was found once. V is TRBV25-1 and J is TRBJ1-3; 8 bases align to TRBD1. Germline V gene data show CDR1 as MGHDK and CDR2 as SYGVNS. V trimming: 2 bases; J trimming: 7 bases; junction bases outside the gene matches: 16. This CDR3 has 18 residues. In nucleotides, the CDR3 is TGTGCCAGCAGTGAAGCTGTGGGGTTGGACAGGGCAAGGAACACCATATATTTT. This translates into CASSEAVGLDRARNTIYF.